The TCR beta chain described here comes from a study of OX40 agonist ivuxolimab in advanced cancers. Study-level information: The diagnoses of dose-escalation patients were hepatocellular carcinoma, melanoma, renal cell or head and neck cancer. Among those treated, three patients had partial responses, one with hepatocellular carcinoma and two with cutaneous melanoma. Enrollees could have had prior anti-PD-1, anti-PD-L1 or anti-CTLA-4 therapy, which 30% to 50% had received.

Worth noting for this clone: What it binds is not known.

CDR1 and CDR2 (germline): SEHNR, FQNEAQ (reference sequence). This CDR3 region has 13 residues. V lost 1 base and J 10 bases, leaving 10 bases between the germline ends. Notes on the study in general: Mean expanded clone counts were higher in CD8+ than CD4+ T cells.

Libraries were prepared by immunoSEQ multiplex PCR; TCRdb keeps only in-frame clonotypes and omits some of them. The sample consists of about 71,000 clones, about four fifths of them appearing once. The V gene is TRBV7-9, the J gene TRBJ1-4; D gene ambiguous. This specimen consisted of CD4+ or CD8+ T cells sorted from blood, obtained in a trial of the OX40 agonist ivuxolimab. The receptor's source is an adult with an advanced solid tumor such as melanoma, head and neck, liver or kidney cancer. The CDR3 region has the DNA TGTGCCAGCAGCTTAGTTCAATCCGGAAAACTGTTTTTT. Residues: CASSLVQSGKLFF.